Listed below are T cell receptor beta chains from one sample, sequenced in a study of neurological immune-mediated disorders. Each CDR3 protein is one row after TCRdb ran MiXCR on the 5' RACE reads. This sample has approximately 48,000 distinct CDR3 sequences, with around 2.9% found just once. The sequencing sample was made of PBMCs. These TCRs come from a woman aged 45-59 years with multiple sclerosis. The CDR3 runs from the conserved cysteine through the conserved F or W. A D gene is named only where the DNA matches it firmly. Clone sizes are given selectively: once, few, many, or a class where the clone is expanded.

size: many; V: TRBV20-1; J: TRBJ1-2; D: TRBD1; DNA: TGCAGTGCTAGGAGGGGGACAGGGGGCGACTATGGCTACACCTTC; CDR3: CSARRGTGGDYGYTF
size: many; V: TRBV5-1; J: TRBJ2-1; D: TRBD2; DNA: TGCGCCAGCACGCCTAGCGGGGGCTCCTACAATGAGCAGTTCTTC; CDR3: CASTPSGGSYNEQFF
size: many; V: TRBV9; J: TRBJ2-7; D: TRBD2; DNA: TGTGCCAGCAGCTTAGCGGGTTCCCCCTCCTACGAGCAGTACTTC; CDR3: CASSLAGSPSYEQYF
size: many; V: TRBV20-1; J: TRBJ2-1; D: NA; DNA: TGCAGTGCTATCGACATCTCCGGCTACAATGAGCAGTTCTTC; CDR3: CSAIDISGYNEQFF
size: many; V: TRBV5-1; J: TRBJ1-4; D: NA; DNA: TGCGCCAGCAGCTTGGGGGACACCCGGAATGAAAAACTGTTTTTT; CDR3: CASSLGDTRNEKLFF
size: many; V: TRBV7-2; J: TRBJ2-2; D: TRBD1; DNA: TGTGCCAGCAGCGAGGGGGCGTCCGCGAACACCGGGGAGCTGTTTTTT; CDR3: CASSEGASANTGELFF
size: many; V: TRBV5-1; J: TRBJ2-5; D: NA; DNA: TGCGCCAGCAGCTTTACTAGTGGAGAGACCCAGTACTTC; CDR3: CASSFTSGETQYF
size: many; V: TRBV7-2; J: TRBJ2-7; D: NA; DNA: TGTGCCAGCAGCTTAGACTCAACCTACGAGCAGTACTTC; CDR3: CASSLDSTYEQYF
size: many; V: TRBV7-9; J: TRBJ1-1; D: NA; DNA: TGTGCCAGCAGCTTAGGCGGGGGTACTGAAGCTTTCTTT; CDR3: CASSLGGGTEAFF
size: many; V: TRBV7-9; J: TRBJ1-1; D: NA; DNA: TGTGCCAGCAGCTTCGATCCGAACACTGAAGCTTTCTTT; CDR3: CASSFDPNTEAFF
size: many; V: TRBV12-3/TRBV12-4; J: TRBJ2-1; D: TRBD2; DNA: TGTGCCAGCAGCGATACTAGCGGGAGAGACGATTACAATGAGCAGTTCTTC; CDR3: CASSDTSGRDDYNEQFF
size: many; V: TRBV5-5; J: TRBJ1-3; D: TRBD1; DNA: TGTGCCAGCAGCCGCGGGACAGATAGGAACACCATATATTTT; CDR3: CASSRGTDRNTIYF
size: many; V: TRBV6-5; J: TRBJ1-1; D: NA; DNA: TGTGCCAGCAGCAACAAACCCCGAAACACTGAAGCTTTCTTT; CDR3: CASSNKPRNTEAFF
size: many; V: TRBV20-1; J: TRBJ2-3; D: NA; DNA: TGCAGTGCTAGAGATCAAGCGTACGGGGGAGATACGCAGTATTTT; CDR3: CSARDQAYGGDTQYF
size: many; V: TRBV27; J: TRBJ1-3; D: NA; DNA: TGTGCCAGCAGTTCCGGGCCCTCTGGAAACACCATATATTTT; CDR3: CASSSGPSGNTIYF
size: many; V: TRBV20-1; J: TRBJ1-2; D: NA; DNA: TGCAGTGCCGGCGGGCAGGGAGGCTATGGCTACACCTTC; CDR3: CSAGGQGGYGYTF
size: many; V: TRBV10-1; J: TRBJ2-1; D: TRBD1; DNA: TGCGCAGAGAGGGGGACAGGGGGTCCCCGTGGTTACAATGAGCAGTTCTTC; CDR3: CAERGTGGPRGYNEQFF
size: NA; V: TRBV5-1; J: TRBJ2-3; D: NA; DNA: TGCGCCAGCAGCTTCTATTCAGATACGCAGTATTTT; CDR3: CASSFYSDTQYF
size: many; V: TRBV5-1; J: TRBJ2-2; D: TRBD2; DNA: TGCGCCAGCAGCTTGAGACTAGCGGAGAACACCGGGGAGCTGTTTTTT; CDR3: CASSLRLAENTGELFF
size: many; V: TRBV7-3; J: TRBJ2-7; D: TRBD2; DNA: TGTGCCAGCAGCCTAACGGGAGGCGACGAGCAGTACTTC; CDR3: CASSLTGGDEQYF
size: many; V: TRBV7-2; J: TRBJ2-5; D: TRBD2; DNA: TGTGCCAGCAGCTTGGGGGGGGAGGAGACCCAGTACTTC; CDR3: CASSLGGEETQYF
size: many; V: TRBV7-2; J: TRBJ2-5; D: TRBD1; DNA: TGTGCCAGCAGCCCTTGGGACAGGGCATTGGTGACCCAGTACTTC; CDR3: CASSPWDRALVTQYF
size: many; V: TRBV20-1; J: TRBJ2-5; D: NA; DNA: TGCAGTCTTAGACATACTCAAGAGACCCAGTACTTC; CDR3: CSLRHTQETQYF